These T cell receptor beta chains were read from a single sample in a study of blood T cell repertoires in COVID-19. Produced via immunoSEQ multiplex PCR; TCRdb's table is partial and in-frame only. The table has 250,000 to 300,000 clones, approximately 90% seen once. The sequencing input was PBMCs or T cells enriched from blood (not recorded which). These receptors all come from a woman aged 30 to 39 who had recovered from COVID-19. Both conserved end residues are part of each CDR3. D genes are given only for firm matches. Only part of the rows carry a size: once, few, many, or a class if the clone is expanded.

CDR3 protein,CDR3 DNA,J gene,clone size,V gene,D gene
CASNGVMNTEAFF,TGTGCCAGCAACGGAGTGATGAACACTGAAGCTTTCTTT,TRBJ1-1,NA,TRBV2,NA
CASSDRGEEGYTF,TGTGCCAGCAGTGACCGGGGGGAGGAGGGCTACACCTTC,TRBJ1-2,once,TRBV25-1,NA
CASSEFGVSGGGPPQYF,TGTGCCAGCAGTGAATTCGGGGTGTCTGGGGGAGGGCCACCGCAGTACTTC,TRBJ2-7,NA,TRBV6-1,TRBD2
CAAGASGNTGELFF,TGTGCCGCGGGGGCTAGCGGTAACACCGGGGAGCTGTTTTTT,TRBJ2-2,NA,TRBV19,NA
CSARAGSAHEQFF,TGCAGCGCAAGAGCGGGATCAGCTCATGAGCAGTTCTTC,TRBJ2-1,once,TRBV29-1,TRBD2
CASSAAGTGSADTQYF,TGCGCCAGCAGCGCAGCCGGGACAGGGTCTGCAGATACGCAGTATTTT,TRBJ2-3,NA,TRBV5-1,TRBD1
CASSHRGLDEQYF,TGTGCCAGCAGCCATCGGGGGTTAGACGAGCAGTACTTC,TRBJ2-7,NA,TRBV9,NA
CASSQSPDRADTQYF,TGTGCCAGCAGCCAATCACCCGACAGGGCAGATACGCAGTATTTT,TRBJ2-3,once,TRBV3-1/TRBV3-2,TRBD1
CATSRVGAGGWENQYF,TGTGCCACCAGCAGAGTGGGTGCGGGAGGGTGGGAGAACCAGTACTTC,TRBJ2-5,NA,TRBV15,TRBD2
CASSPGLVSGYTF,TGTGCCAGCAGTCCTGGACTTGTCTCTGGCTACACCTTC,TRBJ1-2,NA,TRBV12-3/TRBV12-4,NA
CASRQTVDEQFF,TGTGCCAGCAGGCAGACAGTCGATGAGCAGTTCTTC,TRBJ2-1,NA,TRBV28,NA
CASSIGGVQETQYF,TGTGCCAGTAGTATAGGGGGGGTCCAAGAGACCCAGTACTTC,TRBJ2-5,NA,TRBV19,NA
CAIRTDTDTQYF,TGTGCCATCCGGACAGACACAGATACGCAGTATTTT,TRBJ2-3,NA,TRBV10-3,NA
CASSLGTGGYTGELFF,TGTGCCAGCAGCTTAGGGACAGGGGGATACACCGGGGAGCTGTTTTTT,TRBJ2-2,NA,TRBV7-6,TRBD1
CASSRGTSVYTYEQYF,TGTGCCAGCAGCCGAGGCACTAGCGTCTACACCTACGAGCAGTACTTC,TRBJ2-7,once,TRBV27,TRBD2
CASSTREGTDTQYF,TGTGCCAGTAGTACTCGGGAGGGCACAGATACGCAGTATTTT,TRBJ2-3,NA,TRBV19,TRBD2
CASNGGTVYNEQFF,TGTGCCAGCAATGGAGGGACAGTTTACAATGAGCAGTTCTTC,TRBJ2-1,NA,TRBV6-5,NA
CASSLARVNQPQHF,TGTGCCAGCAGCTTAGCCAGGGTCAATCAGCCCCAGCATTTT,TRBJ1-5,NA,TRBV7-8,NA
CASSVGGVGNIQYF,TGTGCCAGCAGCGTTGGAGGGGTGGGGAACATTCAGTACTTC,TRBJ2-4,NA,TRBV9,NA
CASRISGRYDNEQFF,TGTGCCAGCAGAATTAGCGGGAGGTATGACAATGAGCAGTTCTTC,TRBJ2-1,NA,TRBV6-5,TRBD2
CASSIAGLGEKLFF,TGTGCCAGTAGTATAGCAGGGTTGGGTGAAAAACTGTTTTTT,TRBJ1-4,NA,TRBV19,NA
CASSRTAPANEQFF,TGTGCCAGCAGTAGGACAGCGCCTGCCAATGAGCAGTTCTTC,TRBJ2-1,once,TRBV28,NA
CASSPTGVSGSYNEQFF,TGTGCCAGTAGTCCCACCGGGGTGTCGGGATCCTACAATGAGCAGTTCTTC,TRBJ2-1,NA,TRBV19,NA
CASGTNRGFAEAFF,TGTGCCAGCGGTACAAACAGGGGTTTTGCTGAAGCTTTCTTT,TRBJ1-1,once,TRBV2,TRBD1
CASSTGWTGELFF,TGTGCCAGCAGTACCGGTTGGACCGGGGAGCTGTTTTTT,TRBJ2-2,NA,TRBV12-3/TRBV12-4,NA
CASSISREVGEAFF,TGTGCCAGTAGTATTAGCAGGGAGGTAGGTGAAGCTTTCTTT,TRBJ1-1,NA,TRBV19,NA
CASSQEFRGLNGYTF,TGTGCCAGCAGCCAAGAATTTAGAGGGCTAAATGGCTACACCTTC,TRBJ1-2,NA,TRBV14,NA
CASSILTGGPNYGYTF,TGTGCCAGTAGTATATTGACGGGGGGACCTAACTATGGCTACACCTTC,TRBJ1-2,NA,TRBV19,NA
CASRKTGDYGYTF,TGTGCCAGCAGAAAAACAGGAGACTATGGCTACACCTTC,TRBJ1-2,few,TRBV13,NA
CAISVEGADGYTF,TGTGCCATCAGTGTGGAGGGGGCGGACGGCTACACCTTC,TRBJ1-2,NA,TRBV10-3,TRBD1
CASSPSADSYEQYF,TGTGCCAGCTCACCGTCAGCGGACTCCTACGAGCAGTACTTC,TRBJ2-7,NA,TRBV18,NA
CASSSRPGLAGVVNEQFF,TGTGCCAGCAGCTCGCGACCGGGACTAGCGGGAGTTGTGAATGAGCAGTTCTTC,TRBJ2-1,NA,TRBV7-3,TRBD2
CAISNMGQGGYEQYF,TGTGCCATCAGTAACATGGGACAGGGGGGCTACGAGCAGTACTTC,TRBJ2-7,NA,TRBV10-3,TRBD1
CASQRAYEQYF,TGTGCCAGTCAACGGGCCTACGAGCAGTACTTC,TRBJ2-7,NA,TRBV18,NA
CASSSQGLGYTF,TGTGCCAGCAGCTCACAGGGGTTGGGCTACACCTTC,TRBJ1-2,NA,TRBV7-2,TRBD1
CASSLVGGAYNEQFF,TGTGCCAGCAGCTTGGTCGGGGGAGCCTACAATGAGCAGTTCTTC,TRBJ2-1,NA,TRBV5-4,NA
CASSLIQGDLYEQYF,TGTGCCAGCTCACTCATACAGGGGGATCTTTACGAGCAGTACTTC,TRBJ2-7,NA,TRBV18,TRBD1
CASGGGTGDEQFF,TGTGCTAGTGGTGGGGGGACAGGGGATGAGCAGTTCTTC,TRBJ2-1,NA,TRBV12-5,TRBD1
CASSLYRGGYEQYF,TGTGCCAGCAGTTTATATAGGGGGGGATACGAGCAGTACTTC,TRBJ2-7,NA,TRBV27,NA
CAWSTQGDTEAFF,TGTGCCTGGAGTACTCAGGGGGACACTGAAGCTTTCTTT,TRBJ1-1,NA,TRBV30,TRBD1
CASSRRGTSGSRGMDNEQFF,TGTGCCAGCAGCCGGCGCGGGACTAGCGGGAGTAGGGGGATGGACAATGAGCAGTTCTTC,TRBJ2-1,once,TRBV5-5,TRBD2
CASSPGAGLYTQYF,TGTGCCAGCAGTCCCGGAGCGGGACTGTATACGCAGTATTTT,TRBJ2-3,once,TRBV6-2/TRBV6-3,TRBD2
CATSDPGLVRNEQFF,TGTGCCACCAGTGACCCGGGACTAGTGCGCAATGAGCAGTTCTTC,TRBJ2-1,NA,TRBV24-1,TRBD2
CASRGRTGPYEQYF,TGTGCCAGCAGGGGGAGGACAGGTCCCTACGAGCAGTACTTC,TRBJ2-7,NA,TRBV27,NA
CASSLGGLAGVNEQFF,TGTGCCAGCAGCTTGGGGGGACTAGCGGGAGTCAATGAGCAGTTCTTC,TRBJ2-1,once,TRBV5-6,TRBD2
CASRGTGGDSTYNEQFF,TGTGCCAGCAGGGGGACAGGGGGCGATTCGACATACAATGAGCAGTTCTTC,TRBJ2-1,NA,TRBV28,TRBD1
CAGAGESSDTQYF,TGTGCCGGAGCGGGAGAGTCGAGTGATACGCAGTATTTT,TRBJ2-3,once,TRBV10-3,TRBD2
CASSMSGAADTQYF,TGTGCCAGTAGTATGTCAGGGGCGGCAGATACGCAGTATTTT,TRBJ2-3,NA,TRBV19,NA
CASSSGTGGFDEQYF,TGTGCCAGCAGCTCCGGGACAGGGGGGTTTGACGAGCAGTACTTC,TRBJ2-7,NA,TRBV7-2,TRBD1